This T cell receptor (beta chain) was captured in a study of T cell responses to AZD1222 COVID-19 vaccine. At the level of the study: Pooled in the analysis were second doses at about 4 or about 12 weeks. Study results and limitations: Spike-specific TCR depth and breadth grew after two AZD1222 doses. Spike was spanned by vaccine-associated CD4 TCRs, with dominance at 160-218 and 743-854. The study reported that nearly half of spike-specific TCRs target unmutated variant regions.

This clone has just one count. Its antigen remains unidentified. This CDR3 is 19 amino acids long. Germline CDR1 and CDR2: SGHTA and FQGTGA. The V and J ends lost 1 base and 4 bases respectively, with 24 bases between them. Sequenced by immunoSEQ multiplex PCR; TCRdb stores in-frame clones only, minus some. The top ten hold around 2.8% of the sample, which has roughly 80,000 clones, about 84% seen once. The sample was peripheral blood, taken on day 0 of AZD1222 vaccination. The sequence was obtained from an adult in good health. The V and J genes are TRBV7-3 and TRBJ2-3, with D possibly TRBD1 on 6 matching bases. The CDR3 loop is CASSLKGRGGSPQADTQYF. CDR3 in DNA: TGTGCCAGCAGCTTAAAAGGCAGGGGTGGGTCCCCCCAGGCAGATACGCAGTATTTT.